The rows below give T cell receptor beta chains drawn from one sample of a study of glioma-infiltrating T cells. Via MiXCR, TCRdb re-called the multiplex PCR reads, giving one row per CDR3 protein. This sample has 300,000 to 450,000 distinct CDR3 sequences; 35% to 45% occur once, and the top ten carry around 12%. Material: glioma tissue, nonneoplastic brain tissue, or PBMCs (not recorded which). These receptors all come from a human donor with low-grade glioma or glioblastoma, undergoing nonglioma brain surgery, or in good health (not recorded which). CDR3s include the opening cysteine and the closing phenylalanine or tryptophan. A D gene is named only where the DNA matches it firmly. The size field is filled for only some rows; it gives once, few, many or a size class.

TRBJ2-7 TRBV25-1 NA TRBD1 TGTGCCAGCAGTTACACAACTCCCGGGACAGGGACCTCCTACGAGCAGTACTTC CASSYTTPGTGTSYEQYF
TRBJ2-1 TRBV28 NA NA TGTGCCAGCAGTTTCCGGGCCCTCCCGTATGGGCAGTTCTTC CASSFRALPYGQFF
TRBJ1-2 TRBV19 NA TRBD1 TGTGCCAGTAGTTATTCGGCGAGGACAGGGTGGCGAGGCTACACCTTC CASSYSARTGWRGYTF
TRBJ1-5 TRBV14 NA NA TGTGCCAGCAGCCACGGAAGCAATCAGCCCCAGCATTTT CASSHGSNQPQHF
TRBJ2-1 TRBV7-2 NA NA TGTGCCAGCAGCTTAGTTGTTCGGGGTGAGCAGTTCTTC CASSLVVRGEQFF
TRBJ2-1 TRBV20-1 few TRBD1 TGCAGTGCCGAACTGACAGGGCCTACAACCTACAATGAGCAGTTCTTC CSAELTGPTTYNEQFF
TRBJ2-3 TRBV28 few TRBD1 TGTGCCAGCAGCATGGGACAGGGAACCAAAGATACGCAGTATTTT CASSMGQGTKDTQYF
TRBJ2-7 TRBV28 NA NA TGTGCCAGCAGTTTCCGTCAGAGCTCCTACGAGCAGTACTTC CASSFRQSSYEQYF
TRBJ1-4 TRBV28 NA NA TGTGCCGGCAACCACCCCGACAGAGTTTCTAATGAAAAACTGTTTTTT CAGNHPDRVSNEKLFF
TRBJ2-3 TRBV20-1 NA TRBD2 TGCAGTGCTAGAGGGCTAGCGGACACCGGCACAAATACGCAGTATTTT CSARGLADTGTNTQYF
TRBJ1-2 TRBV28 few NA TGTGCCAGCAGTTTTCTTCAGGCGGCTAACTATGGCTACACCTTC CASSFLQAANYGYTF
TRBJ2-4 TRBV28 few NA TGTGCCAGCACCAAACAGTTTCTAGCCAAAAACATTCAGTACTTC CASTKQFLAKNIQYF
TRBJ2-1 TRBV4-2 NA NA TGTGCCAGCAGCTTGTCAAGCTCCTACAATGAGCAGTTCTTC CASSLSSSYNEQFF
TRBJ2-5 TRBV12-3/TRBV12-4 few TRBD1 TGTGCCAGCAGTGACTCCGGGACAGGGGACAAGACCCAGTACTTC CASSDSGTGDKTQYF
TRBJ1-5 TRBV6-2/TRBV6-3 many NA TGTGCCAGCAGACCCTACCAGGGGTATCAGCCCCAGCATTTT CASRPYQGYQPQHF
TRBJ2-1 TRBV7-2 few NA TGTGCCAGCAGCTCCCACCGGACTACCTACAATGAGCAGTTCTTC CASSSHRTTYNEQFF
TRBJ2-7 TRBV6-6 NA NA TGTGCCAGCAGTTACCAAGGGAGATTCCTCCTCTACGAGCAGTACTTC CASSYQGRFLLYEQYF
TRBJ2-7 TRBV6-2/TRBV6-3 NA NA TGTGCCAGCAGCGCCGGGGCAGGTGACTCGGACGAGCAGTACTTC CASSAGAGDSDEQYF
TRBJ1-1 TRBV6-5 many NA TGTGCCAGCAGTTACGGAACAGGGATCGGGACTGAAGCTTTCTTT CASSYGTGIGTEAFF
TRBJ1-5 TRBV10-3 NA NA TGTGCCATCAGTGAGTCAGGGGGTTTTATCAATCAGCCCCAGCATTTT CAISESGGFINQPQHF
TRBJ2-3 TRBV2 NA TRBD1 TGTGCCAGCAGCGCAAGACAGGGTAGCACAGATACGCAGTATTTT CASSARQGSTDTQYF
TRBJ2-7 TRBV20-1 NA NA TGCAGTGCTAGAAGCCCCGGAGCTTCCTCTGGCGAGCAGTACTTC CSARSPGASSGEQYF
TRBJ2-3 TRBV28 many NA TGTGCCAGCATCGAGGGGGGACTCCCGGATACGCAGTATTTT CASIEGGLPDTQYF
TRBJ2-5 TRBV28 few TRBD2 TGTGCCAGCATAGTGTTTTGGGCTAGCGGGGGCCAAGAGACCCAGTACTTC CASIVFWASGGQETQYF
TRBJ1-1 TRBV20-1 few NA TGCAGTGCCAGGAAGGGTTCGGTGGACACTGAAGCTTTCTTT CSARKGSVDTEAFF
TRBJ2-3 TRBV7-9 many NA TGTGCCAGCAGCTTAGCGCTGGTAGGGCAGTATTTT CASSLALVGQYF
TRBJ1-2 TRBV27 once NA TGTGCCAGCAGCGCCCTAAGGGGGTTAGAAGATGGCTACACCTTC CASSALRGLEDGYTF
TRBJ2-5 TRBV12-3/TRBV12-4 NA TRBD2 TGTGCCAGCAGTCCCCGGGGTAGCGGGAGAGAGACCCAGTACTTC CASSPRGSGRETQYF
TRBJ2-2 TRBV20-1 many TRBD1 TGCAGTGCCGACAGGGGGTTACACCGGGAGCTGTTTTTT CSADRGLHRELFF
TRBJ1-2 TRBV16 NA NA TGTGCCAGCAGACGCAGGGACTATGGCTACACCTTC CASRRRDYGYTF
TRBJ2-7 TRBV6-8 NA TRBD2 TGTGCCAGCAGCCTTCTTCGGACTAGCTACGAGCAGTACTTC CASSLLRTSYEQYF
TRBJ2-1 TRBV15 NA NA TGTGCCACCAGCACCCACAGGGCCACCTACAATGAGCAGTTCTTC CATSTHRATYNEQFF
TRBJ2-1 TRBV3-1 NA TRBD1 TGTGCCAGCAGCCAAGCCGGGACAGGGAGTTATGAGCAGTTCTTC CASSQAGTGSYEQFF
TRBJ2-5 TRBV7-2 NA NA TGTGCCAGCAGCTTCACTAGTCAGCGAGAGACCCAGTACTTC CASSFTSQRETQYF
TRBJ2-1 TRBV4-1 NA NA TGCGCCAGCGACCCCCAGTTCTTC CASDPQFF
TRBJ1-1 TRBV10-3 NA NA TGTGCCATCAGGGTCCACCCGAACACTGAAGCTTTCTTT CAIRVHPNTEAFF